This note documents a single T cell receptor beta chain sequence. What it recognizes is unknown. The protocol was immunoSEQ multiplex PCR, while the TCRdb copy is restricted to in-frame clones and leaves out a portion. The sample has almost 50,000 clones, approximately 80% seen once. CDR1 and CDR2 from the germline V gene are SEHNR and FQNEAQ (reference sequence). This CDR3 spans 11 amino acids. Trimming cost V 4 bases and J 5 bases, with 5 bases left between them. Time point of the sample: blood 2 weeks post-SBRT. Specified treatment: 15 Gy SBRT to primary tumor, nephrectomy 4 weeks later. Radiation-treated patients gave blood at baseline, week 2 and week 4. Clear cell pathology was present in this patient's renal cell carcinoma. The data are from a study of radiation and T cells in renal cell carcinoma. Study conclusions and caveats: Without pretreatment biopsies, baseline tumor clonotype presence was undetermined.

The sequencing here drew on blood, taken from a patient whose treatment included radiotherapy and nephrectomy. The chain employs TRBV7-9 and TRBJ2-5, with no clear D. The source of this sequence is an older woman with renal cell carcinoma. The CDR3 nucleotides are TGTGCCAGCAGCTCCAGTGAGACCCAGTACTTC. Its protein product is CASSSSETQYF.